This TCR beta chain was identified during a study of T cell responses to AZD1222 COVID-19 vaccine. Study-level points and caveats: Unmutated variant regions are reportedly the target of nearly half of TCRs that are spike-specific. Regions 160-218 and 743-854 dominated among vaccine-associated CD4 TCRs spanning spike.

Germline-derived CDR1 and CDR2 are SGHRS and YFSETQ. V was shortened by 3 bases and J by 3 bases, with 0 bases between the two germline ends. There are 10 residues in the CDR3. Note on this clone: Its antigen is not known.

Generated by immunoSEQ multiplex PCR, the TCRdb table keeps only in-frame clones and is missing some. The table has approximately 140,000 clones, approximately 90% seen once. This rearrangement joins TRBV5-1 to TRBJ1-1; D is unclear. The TCR was taken from an adult in good health. The starting material was peripheral blood, obtained on day 0 of AZD1222 vaccination. For the CDR3, the DNA is TGCGCCAGCAGCTACACTGAAGCTTTCTTT. It encodes CASSYTEAFF. The full variable domain, completed using reference TRBV5-1 and TRBJ1-1, is KAGVTQTPRYLIKTRGQQVTLSCSPISGHRSVSWYQQTPGQGLQFLFEYFSETQRNKGNFPGRFSGRQFSNSRSEMNVSTLELGDSALYLCASSYTEAFFGQGTRLTVV.